This T cell receptor beta chain was documented in a study of blood T cell repertoires in COVID-19. Study-level information: Sites in the United States, Italy and Spain provided acute and convalescent COVID-19 samples. T cells, B-cell-depleted T cells, or PBMCs supplied cDNA or gDNA.

CDR1 MNHEY and CDR2 SVGAGI come from the germline V gene. The length of the CDR3 is 15 residues. V lost 6 bases and J lost 0; bases outside the gene matches: 3. This clone appeared many times. Original processing methods: Amplifying reference gene primers gave estimates of nucleated cell counts. Assay used: immunoSEQ multiplex PCR; TCRdb lists only in-frame clones, some missing. The DNA gave D and trimming, while V, J and clone size come from that table. This sample has around 170,000 clones; around 67% occur once, and the top ten carry about 3%. The sequenced sample was peripheral blood. The source is a woman aged 80 or over with acute or convalescent COVID-19. The chain has TRBV6-5 and TRBJ2-2; the match to TRBD1 covers 8 bases. The CDR3 protein is CASRAGGANTGELFF. DNA of the CDR3: TGTGCCAGCAGGGCAGGGGGCGCGAACACCGGGGAGCTGTTTTTT.